The rows below give T cell receptor beta chains drawn from one sample of a study of cytomegalovirus exposure and HLA in healthy donors. Assay: immunoSEQ multiplex PCR; the TCRdb copy retains only in-frame clones and omits some. Of about 120,000 clones listed, 80% are singletons. Sequenced input: PBMCs. The receptors come from a female donor in good health and CMV-seronegative. CDR3s include the opening cysteine and the closing phenylalanine or tryptophan. Each record gives: V gene, D gene, J gene, clone size, CDR3 protein, CDR3 DNA. D genes are given only for firm matches. Rows may omit the clone size; those that give it use once, few, many or a size class.

TRBV30	TRBD2	TRBJ2-5	.	CAWSPGLAGVETQYF	TGTGCCTGGAGTCCGGGACTAGCGGGAGTAGAGACCCAGTACTTC
TRBV30	.	TRBJ2-7	.	CAWSVPTSYEQYF	TGTGCCTGGAGTGTTCCAACTTCCTACGAGCAGTACTTC
TRBV2	.	TRBJ2-5	.	CASTGAGETQYF	TGTGCCAGCACAGGGGCTGGGGAGACCCAGTACTTC
TRBV5-1	.	TRBJ2-5	.	CASTKQGAFQETQYF	TGCGCCAGCACTAAACAGGGCGCTTTTCAAGAGACCCAGTACTTC
TRBV7-9	.	TRBJ2-7	.	CSSSLSAYEQYF	TGTTCCAGCAGCTTATCCGCCTACGAGCAGTACTTC
TRBV19	TRBD2	TRBJ2-1	few	CASSALAGGDNEQFF	TGTGCCAGTAGCGCCCTAGCGGGGGGGGACAATGAGCAGTTCTTC
TRBV20-1	.	TRBJ1-2	.	CNAGTNYGYTF	TGCAACGCCGGGACTAACTATGGCTACACCTTC
TRBV11-2	TRBD1	TRBJ2-5	.	CASSPRDREETQYF	TGTGCCAGCAGCCCCCGGGACAGGGAAGAGACCCAGTACTTC
TRBV19	.	TRBJ1-6	.	CASSMQGRGPLHF	TGTGCCAGTAGTATGCAGGGAAGAGGCCCCCTCCACTTT
TRBV7-9	.	TRBJ2-5	few	CSSSLLGQLQETQYF	TGTTCCAGCAGCTTATTGGGGCAGCTCCAAGAGACCCAGTACTTC
TRBV7-6	.	TRBJ2-7	.	CASSSPNSYEQYF	TGTGCCAGCAGCTCACCTAATTCCTACGAGCAGTACTTC
TRBV19	.	TRBJ1-1	.	CASSKTENTEAFF	TGTGCCAGTAGCAAGACAGAGAACACTGAAGCTTTCTTT
TRBV5-6	.	TRBJ2-5	.	CASSSTGQLQETQYF	TGTGCCAGCAGCTCCACCGGACAGCTCCAAGAGACCCAGTACTTC
TRBV7-6	TRBD2	TRBJ2-5	once	CASTSGGEVRTQYF	TGTGCCAGCACTAGCGGGGGAGAAGTCAGAACCCAGTACTTC
TRBV19	.	TRBJ1-1	.	CASSTSWNTEAFF	TGTGCCAGTAGTACCAGTTGGAACACTGAAGCTTTCTTT
TRBV9	.	TRBJ2-3	.	CASSVENRAADTQYF	TGTGCCAGCAGCGTAGAAAACAGGGCGGCAGATACGCAGTATTTT
TRBV7-2	.	TRBJ1-2	few	CASSLEGQLINYGYTF	TGTGCCAGCAGCTTGGAAGGACAGCTTATTAACTATGGCTACACCTTC
TRBV7-3	TRBD2	TRBJ2-3	few	CASSLFSGRAGDTQYF	TGTGCCAGCAGCCTCTTTAGCGGGAGGGCTGGAGATACGCAGTATTTT
TRBV9	.	TRBJ1-2	.	CASSVDGAKDYGYTF	TGTGCCAGCAGCGTAGATGGGGCGAAGGACTATGGCTACACCTTC
TRBV6-5	TRBD2	TRBJ2-3	.	CASSQTSGDTDTQYF	TGTGCCAGCAGTCAGACTAGCGGGGATACAGATACGCAGTATTTT
TRBV5-5	TRBD1	TRBJ2-1	.	CASSVKPGQGRSSHNEQFF	TGTGCCAGCAGCGTTAAACCGGGACAGGGAAGGAGTTCCCACAATGAGCAGTTCTTC
TRBV9	.	TRBJ2-3	few	CASSVVTASTDTQYF	TGTGCCAGCAGCGTAGTTACAGCTAGCACAGATACGCAGTATTTT
TRBV5-1	TRBD2	TRBJ2-3	.	CASSLVTSGMGTQYF	TGCGCCAGCAGCTTGGTGACTAGCGGAATGGGTACGCAGTATTTT
TRBV7-9	TRBD1	TRBJ2-7	once	CSSRKGQGYYEQYF	TGTTCCAGCAGAAAGGGACAGGGTTACTACGAGCAGTACTTC
TRBV5-1	.	TRBJ2-7	.	CASNRDTGYEQYF	TGCGCCAGCAATAGGGACACGGGCTACGAGCAGTACTTC
TRBV4-1	TRBD2	TRBJ2-1	few	CASSQDGGRANEQFF	TGCGCCAGCAGCCAAGATGGCGGGAGGGCCAATGAGCAGTTCTTC
TRBV11-2	.	TRBJ1-1	.	CASSPGMRGGNTEAFF	TGTGCCAGCAGCCCAGGCATGAGGGGAGGGAACACTGAAGCTTTCTTT
TRBV20-1	.	TRBJ1-2	.	CSASGNYGYTF	TGCAGTGCTTCGGGGAACTATGGCTACACCTTC
TRBV6-1	.	TRBJ1-5	.	CAVPGGGNQPQHF	TGTGCAGTCCCGGGAGGAGGCAATCAGCCCCAGCATTTT
TRBV5-1	.	TRBJ1-1	.	CASSLYGGSVDTEAFF	TGCGCCAGCAGCTTGTATGGAGGGAGTGTCGACACTGAAGCTTTCTTT
TRBV2	.	TRBJ2-4	.	CASSVTGMVNSQYF	TGTGCCAGCAGTGTAACAGGGATGGTAAACAGTCAGTACTTC
TRBV27	.	TRBJ1-1	.	CASRPSQGNTEAFF	TGTGCCAGCAGACCCTCACAGGGGAACACTGAAGCTTTCTTT
TRBV4-2	TRBD1	TRBJ2-1	.	CASSQDWVKGAFRTYNEQFF	TGTGCCAGCAGCCAAGATTGGGTAAAGGGGGCTTTTAGGACCTACAATGAGCAGTTCTTC
TRBV5-4	.	TRBJ1-2	.	CASTARGTDYGYTF	TGTGCCAGCACCGCCCGGGGGACGGACTATGGCTACACCTTC
TRBV25-1	TRBD2	TRBJ2-7	.	CASKESGRQTYEQYF	TGTGCCAGCAAGGAGTCCGGGAGGCAAACCTACGAGCAGTACTTC
TRBV10-1	TRBD1	TRBJ2-1	few	CASSRDRANEQFF	TGCGCCAGCAGCAGGGACAGGGCCAATGAGCAGTTCTTC
TRBV5-4	.	TRBJ2-7	medium-sized	CASNSPGVEQYF	TGTGCCAGCAACTCCCCGGGGGTCGAGCAGTACTTC
TRBV27	TRBD2	TRBJ2-1	.	CASTELAGANEQFF	TGTGCCAGCACCGAACTAGCGGGAGCCAATGAGCAGTTCTTC
TRBV28	.	TRBJ2-6	.	CASSPPGQTNVLTF	TGTGCCAGCAGTCCGCCCGGACAGACCAACGTCCTGACTTTC
TRBV4-1	TRBD1	TRBJ2-1	.	CASSQRQGYNEQFF	TGCGCCAGCAGCCAGCGACAGGGCTACAATGAGCAGTTCTTC
TRBV19	.	TRBJ2-7	.	CASSARQAYYEQYF	TGTGCCAGTAGTGCCCGACAGGCTTACTACGAGCAGTACTTC